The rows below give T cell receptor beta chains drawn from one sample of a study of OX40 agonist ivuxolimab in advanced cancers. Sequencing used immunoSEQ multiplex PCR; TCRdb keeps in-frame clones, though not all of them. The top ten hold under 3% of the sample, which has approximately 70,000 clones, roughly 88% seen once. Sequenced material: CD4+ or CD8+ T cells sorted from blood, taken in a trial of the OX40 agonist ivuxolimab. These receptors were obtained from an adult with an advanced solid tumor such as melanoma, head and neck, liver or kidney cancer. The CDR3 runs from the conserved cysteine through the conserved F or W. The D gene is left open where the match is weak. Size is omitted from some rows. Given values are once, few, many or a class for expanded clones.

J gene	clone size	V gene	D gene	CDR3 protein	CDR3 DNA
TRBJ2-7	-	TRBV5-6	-	CASSGPYEQYF	TGTGCCAGCAGCGGTCCCTACGAGCAGTACTTC
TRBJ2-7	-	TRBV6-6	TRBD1	CASSFKQGVNEQYF	TGTGCCAGCAGTTTTAAACAGGGGGTGAACGAGCAGTACTTC
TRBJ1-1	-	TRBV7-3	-	CASSLGPVGNTEAFF	TGTGCCAGCAGCTTAGGGCCGGTGGGGAACACTGAAGCTTTCTTT
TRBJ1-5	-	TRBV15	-	CATSRGGGAKSNQPQHF	TGTGCCACCAGCAGGGGAGGGGGGGCAAAGAGCAATCAGCCCCAGCATTTT
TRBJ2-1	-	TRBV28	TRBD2	CASSTWTGLDNEQFF	TGTGCCAGCAGTACCTGGACGGGACTAGACAATGAGCAGTTCTTC
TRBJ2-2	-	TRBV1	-	CTSSSGTGVPGELFF	TGCACCAGCAGCTCCGGGACAGGTGTACCCGGGGAGCTGTTTTTT
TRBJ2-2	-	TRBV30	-	CAWTWTEGTGELFF	TGTGCCTGGACTTGGACAGAAGGCACCGGGGAGCTGTTTTTT
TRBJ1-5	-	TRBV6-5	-	CASSDAGNNQPQHF	TGTGCCAGCAGCGACGCGGGGAACAATCAGCCCCAGCATTTT
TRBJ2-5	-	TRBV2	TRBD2	CASSAAGEGETQYF	TGTGCCAGCAGTGCTGCGGGAGAGGGAGAGACCCAGTACTTC
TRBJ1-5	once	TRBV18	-	CASSRDSNQPQHF	TGTGCCAGCTCCCGGGACAGCAATCAGCCCCAGCATTTT
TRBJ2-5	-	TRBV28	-	CASSSPGSGGETQYF	TGTGCCAGCAGTTCCCCGGGCTCCGGGGGAGAGACCCAGTACTTC
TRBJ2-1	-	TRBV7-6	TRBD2	CASSFVLTSGYNEQFF	TGTGCCAGCAGCTTTGTCTTGACTAGCGGATACAATGAGCAGTTCTTC
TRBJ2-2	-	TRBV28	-	CASHSLRQSYTGELFF	TGTGCCAGCCACTCCCTCCGGCAGTCTTACACCGGGGAGCTGTTTTTT
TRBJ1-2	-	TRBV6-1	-	CASTDLRGANYGYTF	TGTGCCAGCACGGATCTTCGGGGAGCTAACTATGGCTACACCTTC
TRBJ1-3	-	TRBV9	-	CASSVEGGSGNTIYF	TGTGCCAGCAGCGTAGAGGGAGGGTCTGGAAACACCATATATTTT
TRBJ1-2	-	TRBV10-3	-	CAISEAPVGGYTF	TGTGCCATCAGTGAGGCACCGGTCGGTGGCTACACCTTC
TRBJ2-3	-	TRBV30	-	CALRLGGATDTQYF	TGTGCCCTTAGGCTGGGCGGGGCCACAGATACGCAGTATTTT
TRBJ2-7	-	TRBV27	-	CATPRRAHEQYF	TGTGCCACCCCAAGAAGAGCCCACGAGCAGTACTTC
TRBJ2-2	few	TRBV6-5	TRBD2	CASRSSGSTGELFF	TGTGCCAGCAGGTCTAGCGGGAGCACCGGGGAGCTGTTTTTT
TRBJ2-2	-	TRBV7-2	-	CASSLAGTGELFF	TGTGCCAGCAGCTTAGCGGGAACCGGGGAGCTGTTTTTT
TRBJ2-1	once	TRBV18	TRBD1	CASAQGSSYNEQFF	TGTGCCAGCGCACAGGGGAGCTCCTACAATGAGCAGTTCTTC
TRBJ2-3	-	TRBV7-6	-	CASSLQPPSNVGDTDTQYF	TGTGCCAGCAGCTTACAACCCCCATCTAATGTCGGCGACACAGATACGCAGTATTTT
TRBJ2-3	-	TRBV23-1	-	CASPMTVLFGTDTQYF	TGCGCCAGCCCCATGACAGTCCTCTTCGGCACAGATACGCAGTATTTT
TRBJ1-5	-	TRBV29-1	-	CSVGNYNQPQHF	TGCAGCGTCGGAAATTACAATCAGCCCCAGCATTTT